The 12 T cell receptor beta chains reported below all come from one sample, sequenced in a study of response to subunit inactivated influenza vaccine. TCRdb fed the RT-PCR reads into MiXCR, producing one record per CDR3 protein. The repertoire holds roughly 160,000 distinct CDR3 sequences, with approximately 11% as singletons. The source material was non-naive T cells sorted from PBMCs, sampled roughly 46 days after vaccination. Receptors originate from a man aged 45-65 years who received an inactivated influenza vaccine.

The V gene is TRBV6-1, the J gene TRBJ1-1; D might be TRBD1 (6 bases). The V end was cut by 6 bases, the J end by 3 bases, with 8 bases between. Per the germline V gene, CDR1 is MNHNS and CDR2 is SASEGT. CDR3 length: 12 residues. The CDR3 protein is CASRTGYTEAFF. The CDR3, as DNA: TGTGCCAGCAGAACAGGGTACACTGAAGCTTTCTTT.

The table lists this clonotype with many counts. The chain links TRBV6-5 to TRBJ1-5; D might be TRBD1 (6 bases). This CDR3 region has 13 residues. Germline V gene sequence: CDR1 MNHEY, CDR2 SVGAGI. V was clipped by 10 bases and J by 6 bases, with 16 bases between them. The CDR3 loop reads CATRDTWGQPQHF. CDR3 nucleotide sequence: TGTGCCACCAGGGACACCTGGGGTCAGCCCCAGCATTTT.

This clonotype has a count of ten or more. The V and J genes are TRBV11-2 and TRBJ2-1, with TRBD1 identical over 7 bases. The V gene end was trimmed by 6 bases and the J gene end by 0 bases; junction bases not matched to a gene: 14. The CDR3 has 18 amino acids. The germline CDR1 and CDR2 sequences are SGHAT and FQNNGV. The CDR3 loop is CASSRQGIVFSSYNEQFF. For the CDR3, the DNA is TGTGCCAGCAGTCGACAGGGAATTGTTTTTAGCTCCTACAATGAGCAGTTCTTC. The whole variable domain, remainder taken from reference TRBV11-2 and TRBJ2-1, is EAGVAQSPRYKIIEKRQSVAFWCNPISGHATLYWYQQILGQGPKLLIQFQNNGVVDDSQLPKDRFSAERLKGVDSTLKIQPAKLEDSAVYLCASSRQGIVFSSYNEQFFGPGTRLTVL.

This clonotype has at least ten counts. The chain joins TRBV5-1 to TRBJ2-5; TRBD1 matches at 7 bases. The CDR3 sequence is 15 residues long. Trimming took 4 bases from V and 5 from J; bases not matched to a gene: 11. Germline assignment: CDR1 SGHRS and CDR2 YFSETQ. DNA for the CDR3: TGCGCCAGCAGCCCCCTTCGAGGGACAGCTGAGACCCAGTACTTC. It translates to CASSPLRGTAETQYF.

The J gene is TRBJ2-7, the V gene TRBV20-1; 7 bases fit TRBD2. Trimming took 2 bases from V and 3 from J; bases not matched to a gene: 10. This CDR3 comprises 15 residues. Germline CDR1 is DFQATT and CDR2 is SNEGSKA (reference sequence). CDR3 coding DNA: TGCAGTGCTAGACCACTGAGCGGGGACCTCTACGAGCAGTACTTC. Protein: CSARPLSGDLYEQYF.

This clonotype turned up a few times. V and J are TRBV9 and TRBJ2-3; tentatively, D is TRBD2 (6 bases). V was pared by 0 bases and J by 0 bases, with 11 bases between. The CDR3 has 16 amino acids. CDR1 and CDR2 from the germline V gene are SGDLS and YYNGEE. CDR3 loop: CASSVGRGRSTDTQYF. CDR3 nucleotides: TGTGCCAGCAGCGTAGGGCGGGGTCGAAGCACAGATACGCAGTATTTT.

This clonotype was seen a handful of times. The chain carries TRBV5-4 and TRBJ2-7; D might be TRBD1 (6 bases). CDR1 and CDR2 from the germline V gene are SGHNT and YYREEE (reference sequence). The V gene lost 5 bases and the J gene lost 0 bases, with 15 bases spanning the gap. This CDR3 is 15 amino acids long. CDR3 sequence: CASSPTGTSSYEQYF. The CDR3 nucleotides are TGTGCCAGCAGTCCGACCGGGACAAGCTCCTACGAGCAGTACTTC.

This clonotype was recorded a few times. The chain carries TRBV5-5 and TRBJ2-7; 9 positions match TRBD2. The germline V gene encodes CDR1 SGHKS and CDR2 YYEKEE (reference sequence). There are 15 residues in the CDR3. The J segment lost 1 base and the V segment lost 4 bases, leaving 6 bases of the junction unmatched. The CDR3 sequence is CASSQQRGESYEQYF. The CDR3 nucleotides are TGTGCCAGCAGCCAGCAGCGGGGGGAATCCTACGAGCAGTACTTC.

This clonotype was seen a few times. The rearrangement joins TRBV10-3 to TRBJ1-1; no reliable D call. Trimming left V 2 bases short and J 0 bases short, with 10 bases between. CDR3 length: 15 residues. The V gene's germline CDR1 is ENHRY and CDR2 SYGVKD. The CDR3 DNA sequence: TGTGCCATCAGTGAGGAACGGGCTTTGAACACTGAAGCTTTCTTT. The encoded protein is CAISEERALNTEAFF.

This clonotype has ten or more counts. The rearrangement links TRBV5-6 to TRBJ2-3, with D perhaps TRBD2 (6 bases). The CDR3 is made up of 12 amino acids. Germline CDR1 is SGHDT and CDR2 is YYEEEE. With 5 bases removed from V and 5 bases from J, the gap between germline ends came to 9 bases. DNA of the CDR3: TGTGCCAGCAGTCGGGGAGGAGATACGCAGTATTTT. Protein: CASSRGGDTQYF.

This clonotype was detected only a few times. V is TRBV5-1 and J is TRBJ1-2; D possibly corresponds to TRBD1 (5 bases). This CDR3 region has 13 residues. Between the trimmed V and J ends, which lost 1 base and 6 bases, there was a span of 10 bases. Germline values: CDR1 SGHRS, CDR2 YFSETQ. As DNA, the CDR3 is TGCGCCAGCAGCTTGTGGGGGGATCATGGCTACACCTTC. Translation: CASSLWGDHGYTF.

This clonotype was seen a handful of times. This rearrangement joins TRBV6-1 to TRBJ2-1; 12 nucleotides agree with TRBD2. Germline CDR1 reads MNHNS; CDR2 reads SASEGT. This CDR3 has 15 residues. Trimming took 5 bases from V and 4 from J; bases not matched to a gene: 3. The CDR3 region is CASSRLAGAYNEQFF. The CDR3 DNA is TGTGCCAGCAGTCGACTAGCGGGAGCGTACAATGAGCAGTTCTTC.